Below are 13 T cell receptor beta chains sequenced from a single sample in a study of cytomegalovirus exposure and HLA in healthy donors. The assay was immunoSEQ multiplex PCR, and TCRdb's table has in-frame clones only and misses some. This sample has 120,000 or so clones, with 85% to 90% found just once. The source material was PBMCs. These TCRs come from a young woman in good health and CMV-seronegative.

CDR3 nucleotide sequence: TGTGCCAGCAGTGAGGACCAGGGAGGTCAGCCCCAGCATTTT. Its protein is CASSEDQGGQPQHF. The rearrangement joins TRBV6-1 to TRBJ1-5; TRBD1 might be the D (5 bases). The CDR3 consists of 14 residues. Germline V gives CDR1 MNHNS, CDR2 SASEGT. V lost 3 bases, J lost 6 bases, and 12 bases lay in between.

The chain carries TRBV6-5 and TRBJ2-7, with 8 bases identical to TRBD1. Germline-derived CDR1 and CDR2 are MNHEY and SVGAGI. Trimming cost V 0 bases and J 6 bases; bases outside gene matches: 7. The CDR3 length is 15 residues. CDR3 region: CASSYSGQGSSEQYF. CDR3 nucleotides: TGTGCCAGCAGTTACTCAGGACAGGGTTCCAGCGAGCAGTACTTC.

The chain recombines TRBV6-1 with TRBJ1-5; D call uncertain. Germline V CDR1 and CDR2: MNHNS, SASEGT. The V end was cut by 7 bases, the J end by 6 bases, with 13 bases between. The CDR3 runs 13 residues. CDR3 in amino acids: CASTPQFGQPQHF. In DNA, the CDR3 is TGTGCCAGCACCCCTCAATTCGGTCAGCCCCAGCATTTT.

This chain joins TRBV28 and TRBJ2-1; 12 nucleotides align to TRBD2. Germline V lookup: CDR1 MDHEN, CDR2 SYDVKM. The CDR3 has 15 residues. V dropped 7 bases and J dropped 6; count of bases not matched to a gene: 7. The CDR3 loop is CASNELAGGANEQFF. CDR3 sequence (DNA): TGTGCCAGCAATGAACTAGCGGGAGGTGCCAATGAGCAGTTCTTC.

The J gene is TRBJ1-1, the V gene TRBV11-2; TRBD1 might be the D (5 bases). The germline V and J ends were trimmed by 4 bases and 11 bases, with 14 bases remaining between them. The CDR3 extends over 12 amino acids. Germline assignment: CDR1 SGHAT and CDR2 FQNNGV. The CDR3 nucleotides are TGTGCCAGCAGCTCTCCCGGGGGATCTGCTTTCTTT. As protein: CASSSPGGSAFF.

The chain employs TRBV2 and TRBJ2-2, with D possibly matching TRBD2 (6 bases). The CDR3 is 13 amino acids. Trimming took 11 bases from V and 6 from J, leaving 16 bases between them. Germline V gene data show CDR1 as SNHLY and CDR2 as FYNNEI. The CDR3 loop reads CAGTLAAAGELFF. The CDR3 coding sequence is TGTGCCGGCACACTAGCAGCGGCCGGGGAGCTGTTTTTT.

This chain uses TRBV6-5 with TRBJ2-5, with 9 bases matching TRBD1. V trimming: 4 bases; J trimming: 4 bases; junction bases outside the gene matches: 10. Germline loops: CDR1 MNHEY, CDR2 SVGAGI. This CDR3 region has 16 residues. This chain's CDR3 is CASSSLDRGVPETQYF. CDR3 nucleotides: TGTGCCAGCAGTTCACTCGACAGGGGGGTTCCAGAGACCCAGTACTTC.

The chain recombines TRBV2 with TRBJ1-1; D not resolved. Germline values: CDR1 SNHLY, CDR2 FYNNEI. Trimming pared 6 bases from V and 7 bases from J, leaving 9 bases between. The CDR3 is made up of 11 amino acids. The CDR3 is CASRGSFEAFF. CDR3 bases: TGTGCCAGCAGAGGTAGCTTTGAAGCTTTCTTT. The variable domain in full, completed from reference TRBV2 and TRBJ1-1, reads EPEVTQTPSHQVTQMGQEVILRCVPISNHLYFYWYRQILGQKVEFLVSFYNNEISEKSEIFDDQFSVERPDGSNFTLKIRSTKLEDSAMYFCASRGSFEAFFGQGTRLTVV.

This chain uses TRBV27 with TRBJ2-3; 7 positions match TRBD1. V was pared by 8 bases and J by 1 base, with 6 bases of the junction left unmatched. The CDR3 runs to 14 residues. Germline V lookup: CDR1 MNHEY, CDR2 SMNVEV (reference sequence). The CDR3 nucleotides read TGTGCCAGCGGATTTCAGGGGGGCACAGATACGCAGTATTTT. Translated: CASGFQGGTDTQYF.

The chain couples TRBV5-5 to TRBJ1-2, with a weak D call TRBD1 (6 bases). Germline V gene data show CDR1 as SGHKS and CDR2 as YYEKEE (reference sequence). The germline V and J ends were trimmed by 0 bases and 4 bases, with 7 bases remaining between them. CDR3 length: 13 amino acids. The CDR3 DNA reads TGTGCCAGCAGCTTGGCCAGGGGCTATGGCTACACCTTC. It specifies CASSLARGYGYTF.

This chain uses TRBV7-9 with TRBJ1-4; a possible D gene is TRBD1 (5 bases). This CDR3 is built from 15 residues. Germline lookup yields CDR1 SEHNR and CDR2 FQNEAQ (reference sequence). The V gene lost 3 bases and the J gene lost 8 bases, with 16 bases spanning the gap. CDR3 sequence (DNA): TGTGCCAGCAGCTTCGGGTCCCAGGGTTTGGAAAAACTGTTTTTT. It is translated as CASSFGSQGLEKLFF.

This chain links TRBV27 with TRBJ2-3, with no clear D. This CDR3 is 12 amino acids long. CDR1 is MNHEY and CDR2 is SMNVEV in the germline V gene (reference sequence). V was shortened by 5 bases and J by 2 bases, with 5 bases between the two germline ends. As DNA, the CDR3 is TGTGCCAGCAGTACAAACACAGATACGCAGTATTTT. It is translated as CASSTNTDTQYF.

This clone was observed once. The rearrangement joins TRBV4-2 to TRBJ2-7; 9 bases align to TRBD2. Germline CDR1 and CDR2: LGHNA and YNFKEQ. The J segment lost 3 bases and the V segment lost 0 bases, leaving 6 bases of the junction unmatched. The CDR3 length is 16 residues. The CDR3: CASSQDHSGSNYEQYF. CDR3 coding DNA: TGTGCCAGCAGCCAAGATCATAGCGGGAGTAACTACGAGCAGTACTTC.